This T cell receptor beta chain was sequenced for a study of response to subunit inactivated influenza vaccine. This clonotype was seen a handful of times. One entry per CDR3 protein, called by TCRdb with MiXCR from the RT-PCR reads. The sample yields about 570,000 distinct CDR3 sequences, approximately 10% seen once. The CDR3 sequence is 18 residues long. The germline CDR1 and CDR2 sequences are SNHLY and FYNNEI. V lost 6 bases, J lost 7 bases, and 19 bases stayed unmatched. A further study also used this sample, focusing on T cells expressing NK-cell markers. This second study says: TCR beta libraries carry UMIs added by 5'RACE template switching. It was from sorted CD3+CD56+NKG2C+, CD3+CD56+NKG2C- and CD3+CD56-NKG2C+ T cells that TCR beta repertoires came. Among the eight sequenced donors, seven tested HCMV-seropositive and one tested seronegative. For several experiments, T cell sorting was restricted to the alpha-beta TCR population by means of an anti-gamma-delta TCR antibody. The share of CD8+ T cells held by dominant NKG2C+ clonotypes was about 1.0-7.5% in roughly 6 donors.

V usage is TRBV2 and J usage is TRBJ1-4; 8 bases align to TRBD1. Sequences were derived from PBMCs from blood, sampled on the day of vaccination. The clonotype comes from a man aged 50-59 years who received an inactivated influenza vaccine. Here the CDR3 reads CASSFDTDRDRRFEKLFF. The CDR3 DNA reads as TGTGCCAGCAGCTTTGATACCGACCGGGACAGGAGGTTTGAAAAACTGTTTTTT. The entire variable domain, with the rest obtained from reference TRBV2 and TRBJ1-4, is as follows: EPEVTQTPSHQVTQMGQEVILRCVPISNHLYFYWYRQILGQKVEFLVSFYNNEISEKSEIFDDQFSVERPDGSNFTLKIRSTKLEDSAMYFCASSFDTDRDRRFEKLFFGSGTQLSVL.